The TCR beta chain under discussion was sequenced for a study of blood T cells in healthy people across ages. Study results and caveats: Diversity estimates drawn from one million T cells were deemed underestimates. TCR beta diversity tracked closely with naive T cell percentage.

The authors ran a second PCR of about 7 to 11 cycles using a sample-barcoded 5' primer and a J-beta primer mix. Via MiXCR, TCRdb re-called the 5' RACE reads, giving one row per CDR3 protein. The data hold 1.5 million to 2 million distinct CDR3 sequences, with 34% observed a single time. As regards this clonotype: Its specificity is unknown.

Trimming took 0 bases from V and 10 from J, leaving 11 bases between them. The CDR3 is 13 residues long. Per germline, CDR1 SGHRS and CDR2 YFSETQ. The chain employs TRBV5-1 and TRBJ2-1, with D perhaps matching TRBD1 or TRBD2 (5 bases each). Sequencing used blood. This receptor was taken from a woman aged 25 to 39 in good health. CDR3 sequence reads: CASSLVPGREQFF. The CDR3 coding sequence is TGCGCCAGCAGCTTGGTCCCGGGACGGGAGCAGTTCTTC.